The T cell receptor beta chain described here comes from a study of PD-1 blockade in classical Hodgkin lymphoma. Regarding the study as a whole: Complete responders possessed baseline diversity comparable to newly diagnosed patients.

Produced via immunoSEQ multiplex PCR; TCRdb's table is partial and in-frame only. In the table there are more than 140,000 clones, 78% of which are singletons. All patients experienced relapse after autologous stem cell transplantation, and brentuximab vedotin exposure was variable. As regards this clone: Antigen specificity is unknown.

The specimen was peripheral blood mononuclear cells (PBMCs), collected before the second cycle of nivolumab. The origin of this receptor is a human donor with classical Hodgkin lymphoma.

CDR3 sequence reads: CASSQASGLAGGGSYEQYF. The DNA of the CDR3 is TGCGCCAGCAGCCAAGCCTCGGGACTAGCGGGAGGAGGTTCCTACGAGCAGTACTTC. This sequence joins TRBV4-1 and TRBJ2-7; TRBD2 aligns across 15 bases. The CDR3 has 19 amino acids. Germline V gene lookup returns CDR1 MGHRA and CDR2 YSYEKL. The ends lost 1 base at V and 1 base at J; junction bases unmatched: 8.